Listed below are T cell receptor beta chains from one sample, sequenced in a study of blood T cell repertoires in COVID-19. The data were produced by immunoSEQ multiplex PCR, yet TCRdb's version contains in-frame clones alone and is incomplete. In the table there are fewer than 350,000 clones, approximately 86% of which are singletons. The sequenced sample consisted of peripheral blood. Source of these receptors: a woman aged 25 to 45 who had recovered from COVID-19. Both conserved end residues are part of each CDR3. The order of the fields is clone size, V gene, J gene, D gene, CDR3 protein, CDR3 DNA. D genes are given only for firm matches. Clone size, where shown, is once, few, many, or a class for clones that have expanded.

once	TRBV18	TRBJ2-7	TRBD2	CASSSSGGAYEQYF	TGTGCCAGCTCATCTTCGGGAGGAGCCTACGAGCAGTACTTC
NA	TRBV24-1	TRBJ1-5	NA	CATSDFEQPQHF	TGTGCCACCAGTGATTTTGAGCAGCCCCAGCATTTT
NA	TRBV25-1	TRBJ2-1	TRBD2	CASSGTSGRRGEQFF	TGTGCCAGCAGTGGGACTAGCGGGAGAAGAGGTGAGCAGTTCTTC
NA	TRBV7-8	TRBJ1-1	NA	CASSLGYEGTEAFF	TGTGCCAGCAGCTTAGGTTATGAGGGCACTGAAGCTTTCTTT
NA	TRBV29-1	TRBJ2-3	NA	CSVAFKRGLSTDTQYF	TGCAGCGTTGCTTTTAAACGGGGGTTAAGCACAGATACGCAGTATTTT
NA	TRBV6-5	TRBJ1-4	TRBD1	CASSYGSLGTGEKLFF	TGTGCCAGCAGTTACGGTTCCCTCGGGACAGGTGAAAAACTGTTTTTT
NA	TRBV4-3	TRBJ2-2	NA	CASSQGGDSTGELFF	TGCGCCAGCAGCCAAGGGGGAGACTCCACCGGGGAGCTGTTTTTT
NA	TRBV28	TRBJ2-7	NA	CASSLDSSYEQYF	TGTGCCAGCAGTTTGGACAGCTCCTACGAGCAGTACTTC
NA	TRBV24-1	TRBJ2-3	TRBD2	CATSDPSGSLTDTQYF	TGTGCCACCAGTGACCCTAGCGGGAGCCTCACAGATACGCAGTATTTT
NA	TRBV5-1	TRBJ2-1	TRBD2	CASTALAGVDNEQFF	TGCGCCAGCACCGCCCTAGCGGGGGTCGACAATGAGCAGTTCTTC
few	TRBV27	TRBJ2-7	NA	CASSLIGSSYEQYF	TGTGCCAGCAGTTTAATTGGGAGCTCCTACGAGCAGTACTTC
NA	TRBV24-1	TRBJ1-6	TRBD1	CATSEDRVSNSPLHF	TGTGCCACCAGCGAGGACAGGGTTAGTAATTCACCCCTCCACTTT
NA	TRBV14	TRBJ1-2	NA	CASSQDQMSDGYTF	TGTGCCAGCAGCCAAGATCAGATGAGCGATGGCTACACCTTC
NA	TRBV30	TRBJ1-1	TRBD1	CAWSTRQGEAFF	TGTGCCTGGAGTACCAGACAGGGGGAAGCTTTCTTT
NA	TRBV4-2	TRBJ2-2	TRBD2	CASSPNRDYTGELFF	TGTGCCAGCAGCCCCAATCGGGACTATACCGGGGAGCTGTTTTTT
NA	TRBV19	TRBJ2-3	NA	CASSLFLTDTQYF	TGTGCCAGTAGTCTCTTCCTCACAGATACGCAGTATTTT
NA	TRBV5-4	TRBJ2-7	NA	CASSLGGTKVYEQYF	TGTGCCAGCAGCCTTGGGGGGACGAAGGTCTACGAGCAGTACTTC
NA	TRBV27	TRBJ2-3	NA	CASSFGLFGGDTQYF	TGTGCCAGCAGTTTCGGACTGTTTGGTGGAGATACGCAGTATTTT
NA	TRBV10-1	TRBJ1-1	TRBD1	CASGGQGTNTEAFF	TGCGCCAGTGGGGGACAGGGGACGAACACTGAAGCTTTCTTT
once	TRBV6-1	TRBJ1-2	TRBD1	CASSEVGVRGRVGGYTF	TGTGCCAGCAGTGAAGTGGGGGTGAGGGGGCGTGTGGGTGGCTACACCTTC
once	TRBV10-3	TRBJ2-1	TRBD1	CAISESIGQGLTEQFF	TGTGCCATCAGTGAGTCTATAGGACAGGGGTTGACTGAGCAGTTCTTC
NA	TRBV13	TRBJ2-1	NA	CASSLKERRGNEQFF	TGTGCCAGCAGCCTAAAAGAAAGACGGGGCAATGAGCAGTTCTTC
NA	TRBV30	TRBJ2-7	NA	CAWSHQESYEQYF	TGTGCCTGGAGCCACCAAGAGTCCTACGAGCAGTACTTC
NA	TRBV30	TRBJ2-7	TRBD1	CAWSISDRGYYEQYF	TGTGCCTGGAGTATCTCGGACAGGGGGTACTACGAGCAGTACTTC
NA	TRBV19	TRBJ1-6	TRBD1	CASGDRVQSPLHF	TGTGCCAGCGGGGACAGGGTGCAGTCACCCCTCCACTTT
NA	TRBV20-1	TRBJ1-4	TRBD1	CSAIDRGSLNEKLFF	TGCAGTGCTATTGACAGGGGGAGCCTTAATGAAAAACTGTTTTTT
NA	TRBV11-2	TRBJ2-5	NA	CASTPFWGDQETQYF	TGTGCCAGCACCCCATTCTGGGGGGATCAAGAGACCCAGTACTTC
NA	TRBV7-2	TRBJ1-6	NA	CASSSGQGVGSPLHF	TGTGCCAGCAGCTCCGGCCAGGGTGTTGGTTCACCCCTCCACTTT
NA	TRBV27	TRBJ2-5	TRBD1	CASRGTANIQETQYF	TGTGCCAGCAGGGGGACAGCAAATATCCAAGAGACCCAGTACTTC
NA	TRBV3-1/TRBV3-2	TRBJ2-2	NA	CASSQVAAAGELFF	TGTGCCAGCAGCCAAGTAGCAGCCGCCGGGGAGCTGTTTTTT
NA	TRBV5-6	TRBJ1-1	NA	CASSLWGGPEAFF	TGTGCCAGCAGCTTGTGGGGAGGCCCTGAAGCTTTCTTT
NA	TRBV25-1	TRBJ2-5	NA	CASSEWGRAQETQYF	TGTGCCAGCAGTGAATGGGGCAGGGCTCAAGAGACCCAGTACTTC
once	TRBV10-2	TRBJ2-5	NA	CASSPIQGGGETQYF	TGCGCCAGCAGCCCTATCCAGGGTGGCGGTGAGACCCAGTACTTC
NA	TRBV7-9	TRBJ1-4	NA	CASSRPGIEKLFF	TGTGCCAGCAGCCGCCCGGGGATTGAAAAACTGTTTTTT
once	TRBV4-1	TRBJ1-6	NA	CASSQYAQDNSPLHF	TGCGCCAGCAGCCAATATGCACAGGATAATTCACCCCTCCACTTT
NA	TRBV28	TRBJ1-1	NA	CASSLYRAEAFF	TGTGCCAGCAGTCTATACAGGGCTGAAGCTTTCTTT
NA	TRBV5-4	TRBJ2-1	NA	CASSARRGPYNEQFF	TGTGCCAGCAGCGCCAGGCGGGGCCCCTACAATGAGCAGTTCTTC
once	TRBV28	TRBJ2-2	NA	CASTPGGELFF	TGTGCCAGCACTCCCGGGGGGGAGCTGTTTTTT
NA	TRBV6-5	TRBJ2-2	NA	CASREGGELFF	TGTGCCAGCAGGGAGGGCGGGGAGCTGTTTTTT
NA	TRBV5-5	TRBJ2-1	TRBD2	CASSGRGGRYNEQFF	TGTGCCAGCAGCGGCCGGGGGGGGCGCTACAATGAGCAGTTCTTC
NA	TRBV3-1/TRBV3-2	TRBJ1-6	TRBD1	CASSHTTGNSPLHF	TGTGCCAGCAGCCACACGACAGGGAATTCACCCCTCCACTTT
few	TRBV11-3	TRBJ2-5	TRBD1	CASSPGQGLETQYF	TGTGCCAGCAGCCCCGGACAGGGGCTGGAGACCCAGTACTTC
NA	TRBV19	TRBJ2-2	NA	CASSNSPKGARQDTGELFF	TGTGCCAGTAGTAATTCTCCTAAAGGTGCCCGCCAGGACACCGGGGAGCTGTTTTTT
NA	TRBV7-7	TRBJ1-2	NA	CASSLERTAYGYTF	TGTGCTAGCAGCTTAGAACGGACAGCATATGGCTACACCTTC
NA	TRBV11-2	TRBJ1-2	NA	CASSPTTGNYGYTF	TGTGCCAGCAGCCCCACAACAGGGAACTATGGCTACACCTTC
NA	TRBV7-9	TRBJ2-2	NA	CASSRTENTGELFF	TGTGCCAGCAGCAGGACAGAGAACACCGGGGAGCTGTTTTTT
NA	TRBV23-1	TRBJ2-1	TRBD1	CASRESGQSSYNEQFF	TGCGCCAGCAGGGAGTCGGGACAGAGCTCCTACAATGAGCAGTTCTTC